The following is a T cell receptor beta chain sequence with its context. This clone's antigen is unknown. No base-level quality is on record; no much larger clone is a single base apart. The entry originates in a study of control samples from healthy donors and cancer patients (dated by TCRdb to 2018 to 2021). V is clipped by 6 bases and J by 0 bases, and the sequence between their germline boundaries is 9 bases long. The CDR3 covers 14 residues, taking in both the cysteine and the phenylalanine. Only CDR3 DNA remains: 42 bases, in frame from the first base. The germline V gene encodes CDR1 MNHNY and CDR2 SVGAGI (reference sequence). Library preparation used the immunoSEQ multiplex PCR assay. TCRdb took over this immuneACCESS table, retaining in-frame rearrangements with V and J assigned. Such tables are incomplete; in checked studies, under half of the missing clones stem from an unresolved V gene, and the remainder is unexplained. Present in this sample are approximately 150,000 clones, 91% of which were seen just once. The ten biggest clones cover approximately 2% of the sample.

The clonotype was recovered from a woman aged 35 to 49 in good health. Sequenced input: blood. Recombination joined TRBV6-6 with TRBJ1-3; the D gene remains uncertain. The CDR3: CASRLAASGNTIYF. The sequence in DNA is TGTGCCAGCAGGTTGGCAGCCTCTGGAAACACCATATATTTT.